There are many counts of the clone carrying this TCR beta chain. As yet, its antigen is unknown. There are 13 residues in the CDR3. From germline, CDR1 is MNHNS and CDR2 SASEGT. The V end was cut by 6 bases, the J end by 3 bases, with 11 bases between. This specimen belongs to a study of regulatory T cells in long-lasting Graves disease. Study results and limitations: New patients shared about 910 public clonotypes, and persistent patients shared more, with under 3,500. With persistent disease, TRBV28, TRBJ1-2 and TRBJ2-5 were the favored segments.

Relying on iRepertoire HTBI primers and Arm-PCR of CDR3 regions, the team built TCR beta libraries. TCRdb processed the multiplex PCR reads anew with MiXCR; each CDR3 protein has one entry. The sample yields some 370,000 distinct CDR3 sequences, 20% to 25% seen once. The time point was: persistent/refractory GD, antithyroid drugs over 5 years with positive TRAb. From PBMCs, RNA was extracted and then used to make the TCR library. The V call is TRBV6-1, the J call TRBJ2-5, with D perhaps TRBD1 (6 bases). The source is a woman aged 40 to 55 with Graves disease. The material was peripheral blood mononuclear cells (PBMCs), obtained when the disease was refractory, from a patient treated with antithyroid drugs. In DNA, the CDR3 is TGTGCCAGCAGAATGGGGGCCGAAGAGACCCAGTACTTC. It yields the protein CASRMGAEETQYF.